Listed below are T cell receptor beta chains from one sample, sequenced in a study of T cells in Graves' hyperthyroidism and ophthalmopathy. TCRdb fed the multiplex PCR reads into MiXCR, producing one record per CDR3 protein. The table shows approximately 620,000 distinct CDR3 sequences, with more than 15% occurring only once. Material for sequencing was blood. All receptors come from a woman aged 40 to 50 with Graves' ophthalmopathy. Both conserved end residues are part of each CDR3. The D gene is left open where the match is weak. Clone size, where shown, is once, few, many, or a class for clones that have expanded.

d_call,clone_size,v_call,j_call,cdr3_aa,cdr3_nt
TRBD1,-,TRBV6-1,TRBJ1-2,CASRSSGTGDGYTF,TGTGCCAGCAGATCTTCCGGGACAGGGGACGGCTACACCTTC
-,many,TRBV30,TRBJ1-5,CAWNLPGNQPQHF,TGTGCCTGGAACTTACCTGGCAATCAGCCCCAGCATTTT
TRBD1,many,TRBV3-1,TRBJ2-7,CASSMGQTNIHYEQYF,TGTGCCAGCAGCATGGGACAGACCAATATCCACTACGAGCAGTACTTC
-,once,TRBV10-3,TRBJ2-7,CAISYSRDSYEQYF,TGTGCCATCAGTTACTCGAGGGATTCCTACGAGCAGTACTTC
-,-,TRBV18,TRBJ1-2,CASSPPKSYYTF,TGTGCCAGCTCACCCCCCAAGTCGTACTACACCTTC
TRBD2,many,TRBV7-3,TRBJ2-5,CASSGTSGETQYF,TGTGCCAGCAGTGGGACTAGCGGGGAGACCCAGTACTTC
-,-,TRBV6-1,TRBJ2-3,CASSEGGPVDTQYF,TGTGCCAGCAGTGAGGGGGGCCCGGTGGATACGCAGTATTTT
-,many,TRBV7-9,TRBJ2-5,CASSYNEGETQYF,TGTGCCAGCAGCTACAACGAGGGGGAGACCCAGTACTTC
TRBD2,-,TRBV5-1,TRBJ2-1,CASSFGLASGGGNEQFF,TGCGCCAGCAGCTTTGGCCTCGCTAGCGGCGGAGGCAATGAGCAGTTCTTC
-,many,TRBV11-2,TRBJ1-3,CASSQAENTIYF,TGTGCCAGCAGCCAGGCGGAAAACACCATATATTTT
-,many,TRBV20-1,TRBJ2-2,CSARVGFSGNTGELFF,TGCAGTGCTAGAGTCGGTTTCTCGGGGAACACCGGGGAGCTGTTTTTT
TRBD2,many,TRBV7-2,TRBJ2-5,CASSLGLLAGVGQETQYF,TGTGCCAGCAGCTTAGGATTACTAGCGGGAGTTGGACAAGAGACCCAGTACTTC
-,few,TRBV19,TRBJ1-2,CASSTGHYGGYTF,TGTGCCAGTAGTACCGGCCACTATGGGGGCTACACCTTC
-,many,TRBV7-6,TRBJ2-5,CASSQQGGETQYF,TGTGCCAGCAGCCAACAGGGTGGAGAGACCCAGTACTTC
-,few,TRBV3-1,TRBJ1-4,CASSQGEGLNEKLFF,TGTGCCAGCAGCCAAGGAGAGGGGTTAAATGAAAAACTGTTTTTT
-,many,TRBV30,TRBJ1-1,CAWSLPGRGNASGAFF,TGTGCCTGGAGCTTGCCCGGTAGAGGGAACGCATCCGGAGCTTTCTTT
TRBD1,few,TRBV5-4,TRBJ2-2,CASSFEIGTGANTGELFF,TGTGCCAGCAGCTTTGAGATTGGGACAGGGGCGAACACCGGGGAGCTGTTTTTT
-,many,TRBV6-1,TRBJ2-7,CASSWGDPAYYEQYF,TGTGCCAGCAGTTGGGGGGATCCAGCGTATTACGAGCAGTACTTC
TRBD2,-,TRBV11-2,TRBJ2-5,CASSPQALAKGETQYF,TGTGCCAGCAGCCCACAAGCACTAGCGAAAGGGGAGACCCAGTACTTC
-,many,TRBV3-1,TRBJ2-5,CASSGGPALMETQYF,TGTGCCAGCAGCGGCGGGCCGGCGCTAATGGAGACCCAGTACTTC
-,few,TRBV12-3/TRBV12-4,TRBJ1-1,CASSPFRVTEAFF,TGTGCCAGCAGTCCCTTCAGGGTCACTGAAGCTTTCTTT
-,few,TRBV5-5,TRBJ2-5,CASSRRDTQETQYF,TGTGCCAGCAGCCGCCGGGACACTCAAGAGACCCAGTACTTC
-,many,TRBV11-2,TRBJ1-5,CASSLGMGQPQHF,TGTGCCAGCAGCTTAGGGATGGGGCAGCCCCAGCATTTT
-,many,TRBV15,TRBJ2-1,CATSRAQFGTRENEQFF,TGTGCCACCAGCAGAGCCCAATTCGGGACCCGGGAGAATGAGCAGTTCTTC
TRBD2,few,TRBV7-6,TRBJ2-2,CASSLSPAGGNTGELFF,TGTGCCAGCAGCTTAAGTCCCGCGGGGGGGAACACCGGGGAGCTGTTTTTT
TRBD1,few,TRBV7-6,TRBJ2-5,CASSLSPPGQGRLSTQYF,TGTGCCAGCAGCCTCTCGCCGCCGGGACAGGGGAGGTTGTCGACCCAGTACTTC
TRBD2,many,TRBV6-1,TRBJ2-7,CASSISRGGRGYEQYF,TGTGCCAGCAGTATCTCGCGGGGGGGCAGGGGCTACGAGCAGTACTTC
-,-,TRBV6-9,TRBJ1-1,CASSYLPEVGTEAFF,TGTGCCAGCAGTTACCTCCCGGAAGTGGGCACTGAAGCTTTCTTT
TRBD1,few,TRBV3-1,TRBJ2-1,CASSQEFAGGQSNYNEQFF,TGTGCCAGCAGCCAAGAATTTGCAGGGGGCCAATCAAACTACAATGAGCAGTTCTTC
TRBD2,many,TRBV11-2,TRBJ2-1,CASQVAGGPNEQFF,TGTGCCAGCCAGGTGGCGGGGGGGCCGAATGAGCAGTTCTTC
TRBD1,few,TRBV12-5,TRBJ2-3,CASGLTGGFTDTQYF,TGTGCTAGTGGTTTGACAGGGGGATTCACAGATACGCAGTATTTT